The clone carrying this TCR beta chain has a handful of counts. Its antigen remains unknown. The sample originates from a study of cytomegalovirus exposure and HLA in healthy donors. Study results and limitations: According to a later analysis, most TCR beta chains associated with CMV appeared HLA-restricted. About 87% or about 30% of the time was how often most TCR beta V segments were productive, according to an earlier analysis. Investigators reported 164 TCR beta chains as tied to cytomegalovirus.

V was shortened by 4 bases and J by 2 bases, with 13 bases between the two germline ends. The CDR3 has 14 amino acids. Germline assignment: CDR1 SGHDT and CDR2 YYEEEE. The PCR had 60 Vbeta and 13 Jbeta primers. Some clones are missing from TCRdb's copy, which holds only in-frame ones; the method was immunoSEQ multiplex PCR. The data contain about 180,000 clones, roughly 80% of them singletons. The V gene is TRBV5-6, the J gene TRBJ2-7, with D hard to call. Sequenced sample: PBMCs. The sequence was obtained from a man between 25 and 39 years old in good health and CMV-seronegative. The CDR3 region has the DNA TGTGCCAGCAGCCCGAACTACGGTGCCTACGAGCAGTACTTC. Amino acid sequence: CASSPNYGAYEQYF.